The 27 T cell receptor beta chains given below trace back to one sample, sequenced in a study of T cell responses to AZD1222 COVID-19 vaccine. Using immunoSEQ multiplex PCR, the repertoire was profiled, and TCRdb retains in-frame clones only, with some absent. The data hold roughly 150,000 clones, with 80% to 90% observed a single time. The specimen was peripheral blood, collected on day 0 of AZD1222 vaccination. These receptor sequences come from an adult in good health.

The gene calls are TRBV5-1 and TRBJ2-3, with D perhaps TRBD1 or TRBD2 (5 bases each). This CDR3 has 15 amino acids. CDR1 is SGHRS, CDR2 YFSETQ, per germline. Trimming left V 4 bases short and J 3 bases short, with 15 bases between. For the CDR3, the DNA is TGCGCCAGCAGCGGGGGTCCCGAGGAGACAGATACGCAGTATTTT. Translation gives CASSGGPEETDTQYF.

J is TRBJ2-5 and V is TRBV3-1 (or the pseudogene TRBV3-2), with 9 bases matching TRBD2. CDR3 length: 16 amino acids. Trimming at V came to 4 bases and at J to 2 bases, leaving 8 bases not matched to a gene. The germline V gene has CDR1 LGHDT and CDR2 YNNKEL (reference sequence). The CDR3 here is CASSRSAGGVQETQYF. The CDR3 nucleotides are TGTGCCAGCAGCCGCTCAGCGGGAGGAGTTCAAGAGACCCAGTACTTC.

This chain joins TRBV27 and TRBJ2-7, with 14 bases fitting TRBD2. The CDR3 loop spans 19 amino acids. From germline, CDR1 is MNHEY and CDR2 SMNVEV (reference sequence). V lost 6 bases, J lost 3 bases, and 16 bases stayed unmatched. The CDR3, as DNA: TGTGCCAGCAGGGGGGACAGGCGTCCCGGGACTAGCGGGAGCTACGAGCAGTACTTC. This codes for CASRGDRRPGTSGSYEQYF.

The chain is built from TRBV2 and TRBJ1-6, with D unclear. The V gene's germline CDR1 is SNHLY and CDR2 FYNNEI. This CDR3 spans 14 amino acids. V was clipped by 0 bases and J by 6 bases, with 6 bases between them. CDR3 coding DNA: TGTGCCAGCAGTGAAGCGTTGGTTAATTCACCCCTCCACTTT. Translation gives CASSEALVNSPLHF.

In DNA form, the CDR3 reads TGTGCCAGTAGTTGGGGGGCGAGCGAGGTAGGGAATGAGCAGTTCTTC. It specifies CASSWGASEVGNEQFF. This rearrangement joins TRBV19 to TRBJ2-1; D tentatively reads TRBD1 or TRBD2 (6 bases each). Germline values: CDR1 LNHDA, CDR2 SQIVND (reference sequence). V was pared by 5 bases and J by 7 bases, with 21 bases between. This CDR3 spans 16 amino acids.

The chain uses TRBV6-4 and TRBJ2-3; 7 positions agree with TRBD2. V gave up 4 bases and J gave up 4 bases; unmatched junction bases: 5. This CDR3 comprises 14 residues. Per the germline V gene, CDR1 is MRHNA and CDR2 is SNTAGT. In nucleotides, the CDR3 is TGTGCCAGCAGTGGATCTAGCGGTCCAGATACGCAGTATTTT. Translation: CASSGSSGPDTQYF.

V is TRBV30 and J is TRBJ1-5, with D possibly matching TRBD1 (5 bases). The CDR3 is 15 residues long. Germline V CDR1 and CDR2: GTSNPN, SVGIG (reference sequence). V lost 0 bases, J lost 2 bases, and 11 bases lay in between. CDR3 nucleotides: TGTGCCTGGAGTGTAGCAGGGAATGGCAATCAGCCCCAGCATTTT. Its translation: CAWSVAGNGNQPQHF.

The chain has TRBV19 and TRBJ1-3, with D unresolved. The germline gives CDR1 LNHDA, CDR2 SQIVND (reference sequence). CDR3 size: 13 residues. V gave up 7 bases and J gave up 9 bases, with 16 bases separating them. This CDR3 is CASKQTSVGTIYF. The DNA of the CDR3 is TGTGCCAGTAAACAGACCAGCGTGGGCACCATATATTTT. The variable domain in full, completed from reference TRBV19 and TRBJ1-3, reads DGGITQSPKYLFRKEGQNVTLSCEQNLNHDAMYWYRQDPGQGLRLIYYSQIVNDFQKGDIAEGYSVSREKKESFPLTVTSAQKNPTAFYLCASKQTSVGTIYFGEGSWLTVV.

The chain combines TRBV6-1 with TRBJ1-2; no reliable D call. Germline V gene data show CDR1 as MNHNS and CDR2 as SASEGT. The CDR3 covers 14 residues. V was clipped by 2 bases and J by 0 bases, with 7 bases between them. The CDR3 loop reads CASSERPTNYGYTF. The CDR3 coding sequence is TGTGCCAGCAGTGAAAGGCCTACTAACTATGGCTACACCTTC.

J is TRBJ2-4 and V is TRBV6-2 or TRBV6-3; D remains ambiguous. The CDR3 totals 12 residues. In germline, CDR1 is MNHEY, CDR2 SVGEGT. V was shortened by 3 bases and J by 6 bases, with 6 bases between the two germline ends. The CDR3 is CASSYGINIQYF. The CDR3 nucleotides read TGTGCCAGCAGTTATGGGATAAACATTCAGTACTTC.

This rearrangement joins TRBV3-1 (or the pseudogene TRBV3-2) to TRBJ1-2; no firm D call. V was shortened by 1 base and J by 4 bases, with 13 bases between the two germline ends. The CDR3 extends over 15 amino acids. Germline loops: CDR1 LGHDT, CDR2 YNNKEL (reference sequence). The CDR3 DNA sequence: TGTGCCAGCAGCCAAGTCGGGCCGGAGAGCTATGGCTACACCTTC. Amino acid sequence: CASSQVGPESYGYTF.

The count of this clone is one. The rearrangement uses TRBV9 and TRBJ2-7, with 12 nucleotides matching TRBD2. The CDR3 extends over 14 amino acids. The trim removed 3 bases at V and 5 bases at J, leaving 3 bases unmatched. Germline V gene data show CDR1 as SGDLS and CDR2 as YYNGEE. The CDR3 bases are TGTGCCAGCAGCGACCGACTAGCGGGAGACGAGCAGTACTTC. Its translation is CASSDRLAGDEQYF.

V is TRBV27 and J is TRBJ1-1; unclear D gene. The CDR3 covers 14 residues. Germline V gene data show CDR1 as MNHEY and CDR2 as SMNVEV (reference sequence). Trimming removed 5 bases at V and 3 bases at J, with 13 bases between. CDR3: CASSLRGPYTEAFF. The DNA of the CDR3 is TGTGCCAGCAGTCTTCGAGGGCCGTACACTGAAGCTTTCTTT.

This sequence joins TRBV27 and TRBJ1-1; no reliable D call. CDR3 length: 14 residues. Between the trimmed V and J ends, which lost 2 bases and 1 base, there was a span of 8 bases. The germline V gene encodes CDR1 MNHEY and CDR2 SMNVEV (reference sequence). CDR3 region: CASSLQIRNTEAFF. The CDR3 DNA is TGTGCCAGCAGTTTACAGATCCGGAACACTGAAGCTTTCTTT.

This chain joins TRBV18 and TRBJ1-5; tentative D call: TRBD1 (5 bases). Looked up from germline, CDR1 is KGHSH and CDR2 is LQKENI. The ends were cut back, 3 bases at V and 3 bases at J, with 6 bases in the middle. The CDR3 loop spans 13 amino acids. CDR3 nucleotide sequence: TGTGCCAGCTCACCGGGGACCAATCAGCCCCAGCATTTT. Translating it yields CASSPGTNQPQHF.

J is TRBJ1-5 and V is TRBV28, with TRBD1 as a possible D gene (5 bases). The CDR3 consists of 15 residues. The germline V gene has CDR1 MDHEN and CDR2 SYDVKM. Trimming removed 10 bases at V and 1 base at J, with 17 bases between. The CDR3 DNA reads as TGTGCCACAAAAGGGGTGGGACCGAGCAATCAGCCCCAGCATTTT. It specifies CATKGVGPSNQPQHF.

V gene TRBV27 combines with J gene TRBJ2-3; 7 bases are shared with TRBD2. Germline CDR1 and CDR2: MNHEY and SMNVEV (reference sequence). The CDR3 runs 17 residues. V dropped 6 bases and J dropped 5; count of bases not matched to a gene: 17. The CDR3 sequence: CASSHGASGPSGDTQYF. For the CDR3, the DNA is TGTGCCAGCAGCCACGGGGCTAGCGGCCCCTCGGGAGATACGCAGTATTTT.

This sequence joins TRBV4-3 and TRBJ2-3; possible D gene TRBD1, 5 bases. In germline, CDR1 is LGHNA, CDR2 YSLEER. CDR3 length: 14 residues. The germline V and J ends were trimmed by 1 base and 5 bases, with 10 bases remaining between them. As DNA, the CDR3 is TGCGCCAGCAGCCAAGTGACAGTCCAAGATACGCAGTATTTT. Protein sequence: CASSQVTVQDTQYF.

This clone was observed a single time. This chain uses TRBV11-2 with TRBJ2-2; D might be TRBD2 (6 bases). Trimming stripped 5 bases from V and 9 bases from J, with 22 bases between. Germline lookup yields CDR1 SGHAT and CDR2 FQNNGV. The CDR3 contains 16 residues. The CDR3 DNA follows: TGTGCCAGCAGCCGATATTTCGCGGGGTCTTACCGGGAGCTGTTTTTT. Its protein is CASSRYFAGSYRELFF.

This chain links TRBV7-8 with TRBJ2-3; the match to TRBD1 covers 8 bases. CDR3 length: 14 amino acids. Germline V lookup: CDR1 SGHVS, CDR2 FQNEAQ. Unmatched junction bases numbered 6, after V lost 4 bases and J lost 6 bases. CDR3: CASSSRTGRDTQYF. In nucleotides, the CDR3 is TGTGCCAGCAGCTCACGGACAGGGAGGGATACGCAGTATTTT.

The genes are TRBV7-2 and TRBJ2-7; D uncertain. Trimming stripped 5 bases from V and 4 bases from J, with 15 bases between. The germline CDR1 and CDR2 sequences are SGHTA and FQGNSA. There are 14 residues in the CDR3. CDR3 DNA: TGTGCCAGCAGCACCCTTATCGCCCTATACGAGCAGTACTTC. It encodes CASSTLIALYEQYF.

The chain combines TRBV19 with TRBJ2-7, with 10 bases that match TRBD2. There are 14 residues in the CDR3. Germline CDR1 LNHDA, CDR2 SQIVND (reference sequence). Trimming at V came to 6 bases and at J to 0 bases, leaving 2 bases not matched to a gene. CDR3 loop: CASSPSGSSYEQYF. The CDR3 DNA reads as TGTGCCAGTAGCCCTAGCGGGAGCTCCTACGAGCAGTACTTC.

Only a few counts were recorded for this clone. This chain connects TRBV7-9 to TRBJ2-7; D may be TRBD1 (5 bases). V dropped 5 bases and J dropped 7 bases, with 15 bases sitting between them. Germline V lookup: CDR1 SEHNR, CDR2 FQNEAQ (reference sequence). The CDR3 runs 13 residues. The chain's CDR3 is CASSLVGVGEQYF. The DNA for the CDR3 is TGTGCCAGCAGCCTAGTAGGGGTGGGTGAGCAGTACTTC.

This CDR3 is CASSSHRGQGFLSSPLHF. The CDR3 DNA reads TGTGCCAGCAGTTCCCACCGAGGACAGGGGTTTTTGAGTTCACCCCTCCACTTT. This chain links TRBV28 with TRBJ1-6, with 9 bases lining up with TRBD1. The CDR3 runs to 18 residues. Trimming took 4 bases from V and 9 from J; bases not matched to a gene: 16. CDR1 and CDR2 from the germline V gene are MDHEN and SYDVKM.

The chain combines TRBV5-6 with TRBJ2-1; possible D gene TRBD2, 5 bases. Trimming removed 4 bases at V and 7 bases at J, with 24 bases between. Per germline, CDR1 SGHDT and CDR2 YYEEEE. The CDR3 spans 17 residues. CDR3 coding DNA: TGTGCCAGCAGCCCGGGGATGGGCCGGGAATTAGCGAATGAGCAGTTCTTC. Encoded protein: CASSPGMGRELANEQFF.

This clone was recorded once. V is TRBV7-2 and J is TRBJ2-3, with a possible D match to TRBD2 (5 bases). Trimming pared 5 bases from V and 2 bases from J, leaving 20 bases between. Germline V gene sequence: CDR1 SGHTA, CDR2 FQGNSA. The length of the CDR3 is 17 residues. The CDR3, as DNA: TGTGCCAGCAGCCTACTCGGGGTTCGTTCTCCCACAGATACGCAGTATTTT. Translating gives CASSLLGVRSPTDTQYF.

The gene calls are TRBV19 and TRBJ2-7; no clear D gene. V gave up 4 bases and J gave up 4 bases, with 14 bases separating them. CDR3 length: 14 residues. Looked up from germline, CDR1 is LNHDA and CDR2 is SQIVND (reference sequence). CDR3 bases: TGTGCCAGTAGTAAAATAGGGAATTCGTACGAGCAGTACTTC. It yields the protein CASSKIGNSYEQYF.